This T cell receptor beta chain was obtained from a study of CD8 T cells in ankylosing spondylitis. Regarding the study as a whole: Earlier studies detected some motif variants in reactive arthritis synovial fluid and blood.

Making use of molecular barcodes, quantitative 5'-RACE generated TCR beta libraries. MiXCR, applied by TCRdb to the 5' RACE reads, yields one record per CDR3 protein. The sample has about 13,000 distinct CDR3 sequences, around 2.8% seen once; the top ten hold around 10%. CDR1 SGDLS and CDR2 YYNGEE come from the germline V gene. Trimming took off 0 bases at V and 3 bases at J, with 4 bases between the two ends. This CDR3 region has 13 residues. In this sample, this clonotype turned up many times. What it recognizes is unknown. This clonotype originated in a male donor with ankylosing spondylitis or in good health (not recorded which). This rearrangement joins TRBV9 to TRBJ2-1; D unclear. Sequenced material: blood, either unsorted or a sorted T cell fraction (not recorded which). CDR3 nucleotide sequence: TGTGCCAGCAGCGTAGACTACTACAATGAGCAGTTCTTC. The encoded protein is CASSVDYYNEQFF.